This TCR beta chain was sequenced in a study of blood T cell repertoires in COVID-19. Study details: Sites in the United States, Italy and Spain provided acute and convalescent COVID-19 samples. From T cells, B-cell-depleted T cells, or PBMCs came the material, which was cDNA or gDNA.

Sequencing used immunoSEQ multiplex PCR; TCRdb keeps in-frame clones, though not all of them. The data contain approximately 140,000 clones, about four fifths of them singletons. After removal of 6 bases from V and 7 bases from J, the junction contained 8 bases not matched to a gene. The length of the CDR3 is 13 residues. In germline, CDR1 is MDHEN, CDR2 SYDVKM. Sample: peripheral blood. The sequence was obtained from an older man with acute or convalescent COVID-19. The rearrangement uses TRBV28 and TRBJ2-7; 8 nucleotides line up with TRBD2. The CDR3 loop is CASSREREGEQYF. CDR3 nucleotide sequence: TGTGCCAGCAGCCGCGAACGGGAGGGGGAGCAGTACTTC.